The TCR beta chain under discussion was sequenced for a study of post-analysis software for immune sequencing data. Regarding the study as a whole: Roughly five TRBV segments appeared more often in patients than in controls, and TRBV5-6, TRBV5-1 and TRBV20-1 were among these.

Incorporated into the TCR beta cDNA libraries were unique molecular identifiers, which served to reduce PCR and sequencing biases. TCRdb used MiXCR to reprocess the PCR reads, holding one entry per CDR3 protein. The sample consists of around 770,000 distinct CDR3 sequences, roughly 46% of them appearing once. This clonotype has more than one count but fewer than ten. What it recognizes is unknown. This CDR3 spans 16 amino acids. J gave up 0 bases and V 3 bases, and 7 bases lay outside the gene matches. Looked up from germline, CDR1 is LGHNA and CDR2 is YSLEER. This TCR was recovered from a girl under 18 with multiple sclerosis. The V call is TRBV4-3, the J call TRBJ1-2; 7 bases map to TRBD1. The sequencing sample was made of blood. This CDR3 reads CASSQDGTVSNYGYTF. The CDR3 nucleotides are TGCGCCAGCAGCCAGGACGGGACAGTCTCTAACTATGGCTACACCTTC.